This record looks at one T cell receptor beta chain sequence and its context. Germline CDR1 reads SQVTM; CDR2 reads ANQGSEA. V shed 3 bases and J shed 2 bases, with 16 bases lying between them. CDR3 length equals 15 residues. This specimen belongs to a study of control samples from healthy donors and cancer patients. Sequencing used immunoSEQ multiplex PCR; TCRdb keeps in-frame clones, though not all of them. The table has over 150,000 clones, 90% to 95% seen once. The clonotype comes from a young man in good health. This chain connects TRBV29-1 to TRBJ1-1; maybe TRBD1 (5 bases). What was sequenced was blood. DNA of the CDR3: TGCAGCGTTGATCGGTCCCAGGGCCTAAACACTGAAGCTTTCTTT. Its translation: CSVDRSQGLNTEAFF.